This T cell receptor (beta chain) was identified in a study of blood T cell repertoires in COVID-19. Background on the study: PBMCs, B-cell-depleted T cells, or T cells provided the cDNA or gDNA that made up the material.

The CDR3 has 16 residues. The V gene end was trimmed by 2 bases and the J gene end by 3 bases; junction bases not matched to a gene: 7. The germline gives CDR1 LGHDT, CDR2 YNNKEL (reference sequence). Only in-frame clones appear in the TCRdb table, and some are missing; sequencing was by immunoSEQ multiplex PCR. Seen here are about 220,000 clones, roughly 88% observed once, and the top ten hold 2% to 2.5%. The sample consisted of peripheral blood. The source is a man younger than 40 who had recovered from COVID-19. V is TRBV3-1 (or the pseudogene TRBV3-2) and J is TRBJ2-3, with TRBD2 identical over 8 bases. CDR3 residues: CASSQRLAGTTDTQYF. The CDR3 bases are TGTGCCAGCAGCCAACGGTTAGCGGGAACAACAGATACGCAGTATTTT.